A few counts support the clone carrying this T cell receptor (beta chain). The CDR3 covers 14 residues. Trimming removed 6 bases at V and 0 bases at J, with 9 bases between. CDR1 and CDR2 from the germline V gene are SEHNR and FQNEAQ (reference sequence). Treatment noted: randomized to nivolumab then ipilimumab (arm A) or the reverse (arm B). Live CD3+CD8+ CD19− CD56− cells were sorted from PBMCs. The sample belongs to a study of sequential checkpoint blockade in melanoma. Across the whole study: Patients were randomized 1:1 to nivolumab-then-ipilimumab or ipilimumab-then-nivolumab first-line. Both treatment sequences were followed by maintenance nivolumab.

Assay used: immunoSEQ multiplex PCR; TCRdb lists only in-frame clones, some missing. The table lists around 19,000 clones, 65% to 80% of them singletons, with around 20% in the top ten. V and J are TRBV7-9 and TRBJ1-3; no firm D call. This TCR derives from a human donor with melanoma. Sequenced here: CD8+ T cells sorted from blood (inferred from file names), sampled from a patient given nivolumab and ipilimumab in sequence. The CDR3 DNA reads TGTGCCAGCAGTCCCGACATCTCTGGAAACACCATATATTTT. Its translation: CASSPDISGNTIYF.